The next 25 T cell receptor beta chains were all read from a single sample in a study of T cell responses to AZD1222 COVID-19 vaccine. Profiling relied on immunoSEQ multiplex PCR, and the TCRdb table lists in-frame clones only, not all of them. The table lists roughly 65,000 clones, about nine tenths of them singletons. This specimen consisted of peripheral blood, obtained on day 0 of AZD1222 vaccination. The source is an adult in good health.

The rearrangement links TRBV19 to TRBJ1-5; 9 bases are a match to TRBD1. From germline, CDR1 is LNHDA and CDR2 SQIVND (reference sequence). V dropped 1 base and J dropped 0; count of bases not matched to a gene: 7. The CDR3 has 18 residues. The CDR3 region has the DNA TGTGCCAGTAGTATAGTACCGGGACAGGGATTTAGCAATCAGCCCCAGCATTTT. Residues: CASSIVPGQGFSNQPQHF.

CDR3 amino acids: CASSDWRTGVDEKLFF. The CDR3 DNA sequence: TGTGCCAGCAGTGACTGGAGGACAGGGGTCGATGAAAAACTGTTTTTT. V and J are TRBV6-4 and TRBJ1-4; 9 nucleotides line up with TRBD1. CDR3 length: 16 residues. Germline trimming cut 1 base from V and 6 bases from J; bases unmatched to any gene: 6. Per germline, CDR1 MRHNA and CDR2 SNTAGT.

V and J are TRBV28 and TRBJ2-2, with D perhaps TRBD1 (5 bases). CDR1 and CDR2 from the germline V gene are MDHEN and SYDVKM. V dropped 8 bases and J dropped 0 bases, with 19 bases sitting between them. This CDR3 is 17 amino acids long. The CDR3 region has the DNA TGTGCCAGCCGAAACCGCCAAGGACAAACGAACACCGGGGAGCTGTTTTTT. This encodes CASRNRQGQTNTGELFF.

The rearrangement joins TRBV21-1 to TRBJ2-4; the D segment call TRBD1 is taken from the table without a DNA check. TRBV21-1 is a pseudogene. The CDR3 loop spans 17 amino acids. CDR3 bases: TGTGCCAGCAGCAAAGCTCGAAAGGGGGACGAGGAAAACATTCAGTACTTC. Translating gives CASSKARKGDEENIQYF.

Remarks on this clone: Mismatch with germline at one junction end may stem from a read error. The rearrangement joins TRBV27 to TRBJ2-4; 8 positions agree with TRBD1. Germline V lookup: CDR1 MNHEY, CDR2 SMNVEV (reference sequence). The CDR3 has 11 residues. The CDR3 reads CASSSDRGRHF. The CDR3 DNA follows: TGTGCCAGCAGTTCCGACAGGGGCAGGCACTTC.

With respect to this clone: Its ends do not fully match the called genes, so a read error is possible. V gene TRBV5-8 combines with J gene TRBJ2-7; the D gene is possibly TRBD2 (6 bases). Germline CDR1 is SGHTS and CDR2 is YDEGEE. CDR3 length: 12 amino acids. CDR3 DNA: TGTGCCAGCAACTTGGGGGGTTACGAGCAGTACTTC. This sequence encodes CASNLGGYEQYF.

The DNA of the CDR3 is TGTGCCAGCAGCTACCGACCGGGACTAGCGGCTAGTTTCTCCTACAATGAGCAGTTCTTC. Protein product: CASSYRPGLAASFSYNEQFF. V gene TRBV3-1 (or the pseudogene TRBV3-2) combines with J gene TRBJ2-1; 11 bases line up with TRBD2. Germline V gene lookup returns CDR1 LGHDT and CDR2 YNNKEL (reference sequence). The CDR3 is 20 residues long. V dropped 5 bases and J dropped 0; count of bases not matched to a gene: 15.

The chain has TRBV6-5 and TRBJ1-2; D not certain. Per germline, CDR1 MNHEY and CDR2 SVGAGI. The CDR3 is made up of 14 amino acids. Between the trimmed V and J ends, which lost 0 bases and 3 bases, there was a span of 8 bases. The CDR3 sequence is CASSYSSDDYGYTF. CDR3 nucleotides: TGTGCCAGCAGTTACTCGAGCGACGACTATGGCTACACCTTC.

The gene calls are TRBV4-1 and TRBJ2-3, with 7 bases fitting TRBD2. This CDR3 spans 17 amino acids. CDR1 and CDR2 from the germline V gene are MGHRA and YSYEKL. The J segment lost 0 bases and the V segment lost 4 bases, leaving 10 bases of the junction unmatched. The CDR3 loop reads CASSLHRGRESTDTQYF. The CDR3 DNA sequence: TGCGCCAGCAGCCTTCACCGCGGGAGAGAGAGCACAGATACGCAGTATTTT.

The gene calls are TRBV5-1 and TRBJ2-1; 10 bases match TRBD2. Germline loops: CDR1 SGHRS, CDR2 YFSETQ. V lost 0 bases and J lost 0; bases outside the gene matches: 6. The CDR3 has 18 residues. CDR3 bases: TGCGCCAGCAGCTTGGGTCTAGCGGGAGTTCCCTCCTACAATGAGCAGTTCTTC. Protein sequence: CASSLGLAGVPSYNEQFF. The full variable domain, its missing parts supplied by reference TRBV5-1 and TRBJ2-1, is KAGVTQTPRYLIKTRGQQVTLSCSPISGHRSVSWYQQTPGQGLQFLFEYFSETQRNKGNFPGRFSGRQFSNSRSEMNVSTLELGDSALYLCASSLGLAGVPSYNEQFFGPGTRLTVL.

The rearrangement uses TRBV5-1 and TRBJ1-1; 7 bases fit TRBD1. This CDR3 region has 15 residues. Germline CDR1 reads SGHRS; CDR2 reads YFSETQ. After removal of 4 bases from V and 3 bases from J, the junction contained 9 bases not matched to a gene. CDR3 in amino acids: CASSRKPDRDTEAFF. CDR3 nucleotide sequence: TGCGCCAGCAGCCGAAAACCCGACAGGGACACTGAAGCTTTCTTT.

CDR3 bases: TGTGCCAGTAGTATAGGGACTTACAATGAGCAGTTCTTC. This encodes CASSIGTYNEQFF. The rearrangement joins TRBV19 to TRBJ2-1; D is possibly TRBD2 (5 bases). Trimming took 1 base from V and 4 from J, leaving 5 bases between them. The CDR3 length is 13 residues. The V gene's germline CDR1 is LNHDA and CDR2 SQIVND (reference sequence).

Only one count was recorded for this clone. This chain's CDR3 is CASSGDSVSPLHF. CDR3 DNA sequence: TGTGCCAGCAGTGGGGACAGCGTTTCACCCCTCCACTTT. The rearrangement uses TRBV2 and TRBJ1-6; 7 positions match TRBD1. Unmatched junction bases numbered 3, after V lost 4 bases and J lost 9 bases. The length of the CDR3 is 13 residues. The germline V gene encodes CDR1 SNHLY and CDR2 FYNNEI. The whole variable domain, remainder taken from reference TRBV2 and TRBJ1-6, is EPEVTQTPSHQVTQMGQEVILRCVPISNHLYFYWYRQILGQKVEFLVSFYNNEISEKSEIFDDQFSVERPDGSNFTLKIRSTKLEDSAMYFCASSGDSVSPLHFGNGTRLTVT.

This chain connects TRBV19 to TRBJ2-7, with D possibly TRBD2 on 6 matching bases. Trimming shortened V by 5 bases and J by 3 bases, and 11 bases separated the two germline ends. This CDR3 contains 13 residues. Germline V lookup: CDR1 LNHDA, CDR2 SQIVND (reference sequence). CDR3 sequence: CASSLRLVYEQYF. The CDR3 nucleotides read TGTGCCAGTAGTCTCCGACTAGTCTACGAGCAGTACTTC. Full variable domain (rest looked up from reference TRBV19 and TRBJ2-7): DGGITQSPKYLFRKEGQNVTLSCEQNLNHDAMYWYRQDPGQGLRLIYYSQIVNDFQKGDIAEGYSVSREKKESFPLTVTSAQKNPTAFYLCASSLRLVYEQYFGPGTRLTVT.

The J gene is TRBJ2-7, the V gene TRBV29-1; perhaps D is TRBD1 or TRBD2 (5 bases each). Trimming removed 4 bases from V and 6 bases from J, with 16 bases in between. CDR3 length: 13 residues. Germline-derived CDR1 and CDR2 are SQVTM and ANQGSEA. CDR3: CSVAGEGTSEQYF. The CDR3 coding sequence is TGCAGCGTTGCCGGGGAAGGGACGTCCGAGCAGTACTTC.

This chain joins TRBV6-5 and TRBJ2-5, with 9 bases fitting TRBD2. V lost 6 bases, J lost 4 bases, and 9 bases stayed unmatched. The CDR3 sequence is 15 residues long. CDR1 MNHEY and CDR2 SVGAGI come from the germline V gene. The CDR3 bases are TGTGCCAGCAGGGGGCGGGAGGGTTTGAGAGAGACCCAGTACTTC. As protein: CASRGREGLRETQYF.

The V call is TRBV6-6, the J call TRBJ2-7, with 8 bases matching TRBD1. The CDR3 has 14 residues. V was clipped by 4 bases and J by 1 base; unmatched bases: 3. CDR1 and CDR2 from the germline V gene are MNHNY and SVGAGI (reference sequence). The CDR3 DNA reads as TGTGCCAGCAGTTGGGACAGGACATCCTACGAGCAGTACTTC. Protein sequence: CASSWDRTSYEQYF.

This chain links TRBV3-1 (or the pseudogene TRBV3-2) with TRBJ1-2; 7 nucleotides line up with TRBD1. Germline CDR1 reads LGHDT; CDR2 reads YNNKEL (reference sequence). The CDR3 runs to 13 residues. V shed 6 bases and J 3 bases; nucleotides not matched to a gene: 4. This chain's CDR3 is CASRATGDYGYTF. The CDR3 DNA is TGTGCCAGCAGGGCCACAGGGGACTATGGCTACACCTTC.

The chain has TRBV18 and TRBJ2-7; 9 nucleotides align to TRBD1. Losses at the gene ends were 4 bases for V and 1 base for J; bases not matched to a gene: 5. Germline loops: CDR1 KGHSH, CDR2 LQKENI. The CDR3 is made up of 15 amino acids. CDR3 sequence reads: CASSRQGDGSYEQYF. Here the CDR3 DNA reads TGTGCCAGCTCACGACAGGGGGACGGTTCCTACGAGCAGTACTTC. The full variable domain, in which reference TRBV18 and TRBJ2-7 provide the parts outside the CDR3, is NAGVMQNPRHLVRRRGQEARLRCSPMKGHSHVYWYRQLPEEGLKFMVYLQKENIIDESGMPKERFSAEFPKEGPSILRIQQVVRGDSAAYFCASSRQGDGSYEQYFGPGTRLTVT.

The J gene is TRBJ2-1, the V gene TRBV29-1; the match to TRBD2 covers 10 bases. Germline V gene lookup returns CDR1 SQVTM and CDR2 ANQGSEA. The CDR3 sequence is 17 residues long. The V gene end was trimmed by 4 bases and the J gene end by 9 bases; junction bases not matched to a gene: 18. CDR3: CSVVGPQREGGGSEQFF. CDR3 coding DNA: TGCAGCGTTGTAGGACCCCAGCGGGAGGGCGGAGGTAGTGAGCAGTTCTTC.

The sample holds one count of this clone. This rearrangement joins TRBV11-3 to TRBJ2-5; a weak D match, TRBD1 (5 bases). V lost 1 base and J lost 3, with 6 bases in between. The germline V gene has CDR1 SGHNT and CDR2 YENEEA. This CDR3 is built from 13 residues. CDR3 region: CASSLGREETQYF. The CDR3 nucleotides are TGTGCCAGCAGCTTAGGCAGGGAAGAGACCCAGTACTTC.

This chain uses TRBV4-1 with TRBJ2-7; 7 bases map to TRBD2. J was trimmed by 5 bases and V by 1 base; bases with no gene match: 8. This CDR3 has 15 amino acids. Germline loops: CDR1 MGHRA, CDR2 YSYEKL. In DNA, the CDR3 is TGCGCCAGCAGCCAAGTTTGGCGGGAGTCCAACGAGCAGTACTTC. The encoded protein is CASSQVWRESNEQYF.

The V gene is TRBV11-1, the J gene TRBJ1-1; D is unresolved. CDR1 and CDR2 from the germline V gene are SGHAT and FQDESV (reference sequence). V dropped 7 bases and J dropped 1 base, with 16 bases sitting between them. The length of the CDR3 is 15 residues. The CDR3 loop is CASTSLDLRNTEAFF. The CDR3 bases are TGTGCCAGCACCTCTCTTGACCTTCGGAACACTGAAGCTTTCTTT.

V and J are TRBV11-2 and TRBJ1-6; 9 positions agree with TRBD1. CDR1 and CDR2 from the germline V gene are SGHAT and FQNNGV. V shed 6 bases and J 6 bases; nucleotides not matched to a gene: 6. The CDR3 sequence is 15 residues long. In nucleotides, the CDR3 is TGTGCCAGCAGGGTACAGGGGGCGCGTAATTCACCCCTCCACTTT. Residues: CASRVQGARNSPLHF. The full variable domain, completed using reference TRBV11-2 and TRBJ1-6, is EAGVAQSPRYKIIEKRQSVAFWCNPISGHATLYWYQQILGQGPKLLIQFQNNGVVDDSQLPKDRFSAERLKGVDSTLKIQPAKLEDSAVYLCASRVQGARNSPLHFGNGTRLTVT.

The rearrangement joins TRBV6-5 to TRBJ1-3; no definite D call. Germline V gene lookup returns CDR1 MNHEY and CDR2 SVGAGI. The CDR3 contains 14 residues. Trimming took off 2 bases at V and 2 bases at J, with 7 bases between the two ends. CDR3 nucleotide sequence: TGTGCCAGCAGTTACAGGGAGACTGGAAACACCATATATTTT. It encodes CASSYRETGNTIYF.